The clone carrying this TCR beta chain was seen a few times. Its antigen is still unknown. Trimming stripped 8 bases from V and 5 bases from J, with 12 bases between. CDR1 and CDR2 from the germline V gene are MNHEY and SVGAGI. This CDR3 comprises 12 residues. The data originate from a study of cytomegalovirus exposure and HLA in healthy donors. Findings of the study overall: The study listed approximately 160 cytomegalovirus-associated TCR beta chains.

It was with 60 Vbeta and 13 Jbeta primers that the PCR ran. Libraries were prepared by immunoSEQ multiplex PCR; TCRdb keeps only in-frame clonotypes and omits some of them. The data contain over 150,000 clones, 70% to 80% of them singletons. The chain employs TRBV6-5 and TRBJ1-1, with D possibly TRBD1 on 6 matching bases. The source is a man aged 45 to 65 in good health and CMV-seropositive. Sequenced material: PBMCs. The CDR3 spells CASLRGYTEAFF. The CDR3 DNA follows: TGTGCCAGCCTAAGGGGGTATACTGAAGCTTTCTTT.